The present entry profiles one T cell receptor (beta chain) with its context. Assay: immunoSEQ multiplex PCR; the TCRdb copy retains only in-frame clones and omits some. Among 14,000 or so clones listed, around 48% were seen once. This sample was taken from a study of cytotoxic CD8 clonotypes in ibrutinib-treated CLL. The CDR3 runs 15 residues. V was cut by 0 bases and J by 2 bases, with 6 bases left in between. The V gene's germline CDR1 is SGDLS and CDR2 YYNGEE. The material sequenced was PBMCs, taken at an approximately 23-month disease-progression time point, from a patient treated with ibrutinib. This clonotype originated in a human donor with chronic lymphocytic leukemia. V is TRBV9 and J is TRBJ2-6; possible D gene TRBD2, 5 bases. For the CDR3, the DNA is TGTGCCAGCAGCGTAGACGGGGCTGGGGCCAACGTCCTGACTTTC. Translated: CASSVDGAGANVLTF.